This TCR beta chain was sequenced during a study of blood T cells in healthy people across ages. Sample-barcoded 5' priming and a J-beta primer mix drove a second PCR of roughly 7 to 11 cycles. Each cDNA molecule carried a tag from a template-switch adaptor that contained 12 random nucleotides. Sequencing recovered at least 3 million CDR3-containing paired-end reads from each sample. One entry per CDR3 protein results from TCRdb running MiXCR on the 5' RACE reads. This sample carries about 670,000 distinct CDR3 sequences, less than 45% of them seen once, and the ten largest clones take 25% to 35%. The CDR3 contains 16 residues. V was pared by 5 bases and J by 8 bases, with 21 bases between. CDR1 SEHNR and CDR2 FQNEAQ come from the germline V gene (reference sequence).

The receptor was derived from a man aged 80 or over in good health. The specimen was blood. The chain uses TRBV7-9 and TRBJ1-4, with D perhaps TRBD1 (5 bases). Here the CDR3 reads CASSQPGTPIDEKLFF. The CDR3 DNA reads TGTGCCAGCAGCCAGCCTGGGACTCCTATTGACGAAAAACTGTTTTTT.